This is a list of T cell receptor beta chains from one sample in a study of cytomegalovirus exposure and HLA in healthy donors. TCRdb keeps only in-frame clones here, not all; method: immunoSEQ multiplex PCR. The sample lists approximately 200,000 clones; around 79% were seen once. The sample comprised PBMCs. The receptors shown here come from a girl aged 2-10 years in good health and CMV-seronegative. The CDR3 runs from the conserved cysteine through the conserved F or W. D genes are given only for firm matches. Clone size is not always given. Where it is, it says once, few, many or a class for expanded clones.

abundance: NA; d_gene: TRBD2; v_gene: TRBV29-1; j_gene: TRBJ2-3; CDR3nt: TGCAGCGTTGACTTTGCGGGAGGGCACCCGGATACGCAGTATTTT; CDR3aa: CSVDFAGGHPDTQYF
abundance: NA; d_gene: NA; v_gene: TRBV5-4; j_gene: TRBJ2-3; CDR3nt: TGTGCCAGCAGCTTGGCCCGGGAGATCTCAGATACGCAGTATTTT; CDR3aa: CASSLAREISDTQYF
abundance: NA; d_gene: TRBD1; v_gene: TRBV27; j_gene: TRBJ1-1; CDR3nt: TGTGCCAGCAGTCAGGGGGATACACCTGAAGCTTTCTTT; CDR3aa: CASSQGDTPEAFF
abundance: few; d_gene: TRBD2; v_gene: TRBV19; j_gene: TRBJ2-7; CDR3nt: TGTGCCAGTTCGGGAGGGGCGCCGGGCGAGCAGTACTTC; CDR3aa: CASSGGAPGEQYF
abundance: NA; d_gene: NA; v_gene: TRBV11-2; j_gene: TRBJ1-1; CDR3nt: TGTGCCAGCAGCTTAGATCGGAACACTGAAGCTTTCTTT; CDR3aa: CASSLDRNTEAFF
abundance: NA; d_gene: NA; v_gene: TRBV19; j_gene: TRBJ1-1; CDR3nt: TGTGCCAGTACCAGACAGGCCTTGAACACTGAAGCTTTCTTT; CDR3aa: CASTRQALNTEAFF
abundance: NA; d_gene: TRBD1; v_gene: TRBV10-2; j_gene: TRBJ1-1; CDR3nt: TGCGCCAGCAGCGACAGGGGGTCTGAAGCTTTCTTT; CDR3aa: CASSDRGSEAFF
abundance: NA; d_gene: TRBD2; v_gene: TRBV4-1; j_gene: TRBJ2-2; CDR3nt: TGCGCCAGCAGCCGAAGCGGGGGCCTTAACACCGGGGAGCTGTTTTTT; CDR3aa: CASSRSGGLNTGELFF
abundance: NA; d_gene: NA; v_gene: TRBV5-1; j_gene: TRBJ2-2; CDR3nt: TGCGCCAGCAGCTTCAGGGAGAACACCGGGGAGCTGTTTTTT; CDR3aa: CASSFRENTGELFF
abundance: NA; d_gene: TRBD2; v_gene: TRBV4-1; j_gene: TRBJ2-2; CDR3nt: TGCGCCAGCAGCCAAGATGCGCTAGCGGGAGATATACTGTTGTTTTTT; CDR3aa: CASSQDALAGDILLFF
abundance: NA; d_gene: NA; v_gene: TRBV2; j_gene: TRBJ2-7; CDR3nt: TGTGCCAGCGGTTTCTCCTACGAGCAGTACTTC; CDR3aa: CASGFSYEQYF
abundance: few; d_gene: NA; v_gene: TRBV21-1; j_gene: TRBJ1-6; CDR3nt: TGTGCCAGCAGCAAAGATAAGTCACAACCAAATTCACCCCTCCACTTT; CDR3aa: CASSKDKSQPNSPLHF
abundance: NA; d_gene: NA; v_gene: TRBV2; j_gene: TRBJ2-5; CDR3nt: TGTGCCGGGCGGGGAATGGAGACCCAGTACTTC; CDR3aa: CAGRGMETQYF
abundance: NA; d_gene: NA; v_gene: TRBV5-1; j_gene: TRBJ1-2; CDR3nt: TGCGCCAGCACCCGGTTCGCAGGGGAAGGGTATGGCTACACCTTC; CDR3aa: CASTRFAGEGYGYTF
abundance: NA; d_gene: TRBD2; v_gene: TRBV5-1; j_gene: TRBJ2-5; CDR3nt: TGCGCCAGCAGCTTGAGGGCCAGCGGGAGGGGAGAGACCCAGTACTTC; CDR3aa: CASSLRASGRGETQYF
abundance: NA; d_gene: TRBD2; v_gene: TRBV9; j_gene: TRBJ2-5; CDR3nt: TGTGCCAGCAGCGTAGGTAGCGGGGAGGGGACCCAGTACTTC; CDR3aa: CASSVGSGEGTQYF
abundance: NA; d_gene: TRBD1; v_gene: TRBV7-2; j_gene: TRBJ2-7; CDR3nt: TGTGCCAGCAGCCTAGACAGGGCTACCTACGAGCAGTACTTC; CDR3aa: CASSLDRATYEQYF
abundance: NA; d_gene: TRBD1; v_gene: TRBV2; j_gene: TRBJ1-1; CDR3nt: TGTGCCAGCAGGGACAGGGGAACAGGGGGAACTGAAGCTTTCTTT; CDR3aa: CASRDRGTGGTEAFF
abundance: NA; d_gene: TRBD1; v_gene: TRBV4-1; j_gene: TRBJ2-2; CDR3nt: TGCGCCAGCAGCCGCCGGGACAGGGGGTCGGTTGTGAACACCGGGGAGCTGTTTTTT; CDR3aa: CASSRRDRGSVVNTGELFF
abundance: NA; d_gene: TRBD1; v_gene: TRBV7-6; j_gene: TRBJ2-1; CDR3nt: TGTGCCAGCAGCCGGGGACAGGACCACTACAATGAGCAGTTCTTC; CDR3aa: CASSRGQDHYNEQFF
abundance: NA; d_gene: TRBD2; v_gene: TRBV7-9; j_gene: TRBJ2-7; CDR3nt: TGTGCCAGCAGATCTTCCGGGAGGGGTAGCGACGAGCAGTACTTC; CDR3aa: CASRSSGRGSDEQYF